These 11 T cell receptor beta chains share one sample of origin, sequenced in a study of T-cell reconstitution after alpha-beta-depleted transplantation in children. Preparation of the TCRbeta library used unique molecular identifiers. TCRdb reanalysed the PCR reads using MiXCR and keeps one entry per CDR3 protein. Of approximately 1,000,000 distinct CDR3 sequences in the sample, about 29% were seen once. The sequences come from PBMCs, mostly from graft donor cells, collected 360 days after TCRalphabeta/CD19-depleted stem cell transplant. The receptors stem from a boy under three years old who had a stem cell transplant for SCID, so the T cells may come from the graft donor.

This chain uses TRBV10-2 with TRBJ2-7; TRBD1 matches at 9 bases. CDR1 is WSHSY, CDR2 SAAADI, per germline. CDR3 length equals 13 residues. V was pared by 7 bases and J by 7 bases, with 8 bases of the junction left unmatched. The CDR3 is CASNPGQGGEQYF. CDR3 coding DNA: TGCGCCAGCAACCCGGGACAGGGAGGTGAGCAGTACTTC.

This clonotype has more than one count but fewer than ten. This rearrangement joins TRBV6-1 to TRBJ2-5; 9 bases line up with TRBD2. Per the germline V gene, CDR1 is MNHNS and CDR2 is SASEGT. The CDR3 extends over 18 amino acids. The V gene end was trimmed by 2 bases and the J gene end by 7 bases; junction bases not matched to a gene: 17. CDR3 bases: TGTGCCAGCAGTGAACGAAATAGCGGGGGTGTTGCCGGTGGGACCCAGTACTTC. Encoded protein: CASSERNSGGVAGGTQYF.

This clonotype was seen a few times. The chain is built from TRBV29-1 and TRBJ2-7; D may match TRBD1 or TRBD2 (6 bases each). Trimming pared 0 bases from V and 9 bases from J, leaving 12 bases between. The germline V gene has CDR1 SQVTM and CDR2 ANQGSEA. This CDR3 is 12 amino acids long. CDR3 amino acids: CSVEESGGGQYF. In nucleotides, the CDR3 is TGCAGCGTTGAAGAGTCCGGGGGCGGGCAGTACTTC.

V and J are TRBV7-9 and TRBJ1-1; 7 bases agree with TRBD1. The CDR3 has 17 amino acids. Germline CDR1 is SEHNR and CDR2 is FQNEAQ (reference sequence). J gave up 0 bases and V 1 base, and 8 bases lay outside the gene matches. CDR3 in amino acids: CASSLGTGPTMNTEAFF. CDR3 DNA: TGTGCCAGCAGCTTAGGGACAGGACCGACCATGAACACTGAAGCTTTCTTT.

The V and J genes are TRBV6-2 or TRBV6-3 and TRBJ1-5; D remains ambiguous. In germline, CDR1 is MNHEY, CDR2 SVGEGT. This CDR3 comprises 13 residues. Trimming pared 8 bases from V and 0 bases from J, leaving 8 bases between. The CDR3 reads CASGLSSNQPQHF. As DNA, the CDR3 is TGTGCCAGCGGTCTCAGTAGCAATCAGCCCCAGCATTTT.

This clonotype has just a few counts. CDR3 sequence: CSVVDRGRETQYF. The CDR3 DNA sequence: TGCAGCGTTGTCGACAGGGGGCGGGAGACCCAGTACTTC. The chain carries TRBV29-1 and TRBJ2-5; 10 bases agree with TRBD1. The trim removed 4 bases at V and 5 bases at J, leaving 4 bases unmatched. This CDR3 has 13 residues. The germline CDR1 and CDR2 sequences are SQVTM and ANQGSEA.

This clonotype was seen just once. The gene calls are TRBV28 and TRBJ1-1; TRBD1 agrees at 8 bases. Germline V gene sequence: CDR1 MDHEN, CDR2 SYDVKM. Trimming took 7 bases from V and 1 from J; bases not matched to a gene: 8. The CDR3 extends over 15 amino acids. The CDR3 coding sequence is TGTGCCAGCAACCCGACAGGGGCGCGGAACACTGAAGCTTTCTTT. Its protein is CASNPTGARNTEAFF. Looking up the rest from reference TRBV28 and TRBJ1-1 gives the full variable domain: DVKVTQSSRYLVKRTGEKVFLECVQDMDHENMFWYRQDPGLGLRLIYFSYDVKMKEKGDIPEGYSVSREKKERFSLILESASTNQTSMYLCASNPTGARNTEAFFGQGTRLTVV.

The J gene is TRBJ1-1, the V gene TRBV19; TRBD1 might be the D (6 bases). The germline V and J ends were trimmed by 10 bases and 1 base, with 16 bases remaining between them. The CDR3 loop spans 14 amino acids. In germline, CDR1 is LNHDA, CDR2 SQIVND (reference sequence). The CDR3 spells CAIKSLQGNTEAFF. The CDR3, as DNA: TGTGCCATCAAGAGCCTACAGGGGAACACTGAAGCTTTCTTT. Complete variable domain (other parts from reference TRBV19 and TRBJ1-1): DGGITQSPKYLFRKEGQNVTLSCEQNLNHDAMYWYRQDPGQGLRLIYYSQIVNDFQKGDIAEGYSVSREKKESFPLTVTSAQKNPTAFYLCAIKSLQGNTEAFFGQGTRLTVV.

This chain links TRBV27 with TRBJ1-6; TRBD1 might be the D (5 bases). Trimming removed 6 bases at V and 9 bases at J, with 12 bases between. CDR1 and CDR2 (germline): MNHEY, SMNVEV (reference sequence). The CDR3 is 13 amino acids. This chain's CDR3 is CASRSGTTSPLHF. The CDR3 coding sequence is TGTGCCAGCAGATCCGGGACCACTTCACCCCTCCACTTT.

This clonotype has at least ten counts. One end of the junction is discordant with germline, which a read error may explain. The CDR3 loop reads CASSHRETQYF. In DNA, the CDR3 is TGCGCCAGCAGCCATCGAGAGACCCAGTACTTC. The rearrangement links TRBV3-1 to TRBJ2-5, with D hard to call. CDR1 LGHDT and CDR2 YNNKEL come from the germline V gene (reference sequence). The CDR3 length is 11 residues.

This rearrangement joins TRBV9 to TRBJ2-5, with TRBD2 matching over 13 bases. Per germline, CDR1 SGDLS and CDR2 YYNGEE. There are 16 residues in the CDR3. V was clipped by 3 bases and J by 0 bases; unmatched bases: 2. CDR3 coding DNA: TGTGCCAGCAGCGGGACTAGCGGGGGATACCAAGAGACCCAGTACTTC. Residues: CASSGTSGGYQETQYF.